The sequence of this T cell receptor beta chain was determined in a study of cytomegalovirus exposure and HLA in healthy donors. Study conclusions and caveats: A later analysis reported that several of the most significant clusters appeared to be linked to common viral pathogens, among them Epstein-Barr virus.

The PCR employed 60 Vbeta primers together with 13 Jbeta primers. The data were produced by immunoSEQ multiplex PCR, yet TCRdb's version contains in-frame clones alone and is incomplete. The sample lists 85,000 to 90,000 clones; about 85% were seen once. The germline V gene encodes CDR1 LNHDA and CDR2 SQIVND (reference sequence). The CDR3 consists of 15 residues. V lost 6 bases, J lost 1 base, and 5 bases stayed unmatched. With respect to this clone: Its antigen is still unknown.

The TCR was taken from a man aged 35-49 years in good health and CMV-seropositive. The source material was PBMCs. This sequence joins TRBV19 and TRBJ2-3; 9 nucleotides align to TRBD1. DNA of the CDR3: TGTGCCAGTAGCCTACAGGGGGCGGGCACAGATACGCAGTATTTT. It is translated as CASSLQGAGTDTQYF. The whole variable domain, filled in from reference TRBV19 and TRBJ2-3, reads DGGITQSPKYLFRKEGQNVTLSCEQNLNHDAMYWYRQDPGQGLRLIYYSQIVNDFQKGDIAEGYSVSREKKESFPLTVTSAQKNPTAFYLCASSLQGAGTDTQYFGPGTRLTVL.